The clone carrying this T cell receptor (beta chain) appeared a single time. As handled by the study authors: The assay estimated nucleated cells by amplifying reference gene primers. The protocol was immunoSEQ multiplex PCR, while the TCRdb copy is restricted to in-frame clones and leaves out a portion. That table gives V, J and clone size, and the DNA gave D and trimming. The sample has over 250,000 clones; over 75% are singletons. This entry belongs to a study of blood T cell repertoires in COVID-19. For the study at large: From T cells, B-cell-depleted T cells, or PBMCs came the material, which was cDNA or gDNA.

Trimming at V came to 5 bases and at J to 10 bases, leaving 5 bases not matched to a gene. The CDR3 is 12 amino acids. Germline values: CDR1 SEHNR, CDR2 FQNEAQ (reference sequence). The sample taken for sequencing was peripheral blood. This chain links TRBV7-9 with TRBJ1-2, with 9 bases aligning to TRBD1. This TCR was sampled from a human donor in a cohort sampled during active COVID-19. CDR3 coding DNA: TGTGCCAGCAGCCGGACAGGGGTATTCTACACCTTC. It specifies CASSRTGVFYTF.